The rows below give T cell receptor beta chains drawn from one sample of a study of CD8 T cells in Susac syndrome. Each CDR3 protein is one row after TCRdb ran MiXCR on the immunoSEQ multiplex PCR reads. The table includes just over 150,000 distinct CDR3 sequences, about 94% detected once. The sample consisted of CD8+ T cells from PBMCs. The receptors shown here come from a human donor with multiple sclerosis. The CDR3 runs from the conserved cysteine through the conserved F or W. The D gene is left open where the match is weak. Clone size is not always given. Where it is, it says once, few, many or a class for expanded clones.

D	size	V	J	DNA	CDR3
-	-	TRBV6-2/TRBV6-3	TRBJ1-5	TGTGCCAGCAGTTGGGCAGGGAGGGATCAGCCCCAGCATTTT	CASSWAGRDQPQHF
-	-	TRBV30	TRBJ2-7	TGTGCCTGGAGCTGGGAGGACAGTTCCTACGAGCAGTACTTC	CAWSWEDSSYEQYF
TRBD1	-	TRBV29-1	TRBJ1-1	TGCAGCGTCATACAGGGGATGAACACTGAAGCTTTCTTT	CSVIQGMNTEAFF
-	-	TRBV30	TRBJ2-2	TGTGCCTGGAACCCGGGGGGCGGGTCCGGGGAGCTGTTTTTT	CAWNPGGGSGELFF
-	-	TRBV9	TRBJ2-2	TGTGCCAGCAGCGTAGGGGCTAAGAACACCGGGGAGCTGTTTTTT	CASSVGAKNTGELFF
-	-	TRBV4-1	TRBJ2-2	TGCGCCAGCAGCCAAGAGTCGAGCGTAGGGACCGGGGAGCTGTTTTTT	CASSQESSVGTGELFF
-	-	TRBV3-1	TRBJ2-5	TGTGCCAGCAGGGAAAAAGAGACCCAGTACTTC	CASREKETQYF
-	-	TRBV3-1	TRBJ2-2	TGTGCCAGCAGCTGCCGGGCGTGCCCCATTTTCACCGGGGAGCTGTTTTTT	CASSCRACPIFTGELFF
-	-	TRBV27	TRBJ1-1	TGTGCCAGCAGCCCCGTCGGCCACTTGGGGAACACTGAAGCTTTCTTT	CASSPVGHLGNTEAFF
-	few	TRBV12-3/TRBV12-4	TRBJ1-1	TGTGCCAGCAGTTTCCAGGGGAACACTGAAGCTTTCTTT	CASSFQGNTEAFF
-	-	TRBV2	TRBJ2-7	TGTGCCAGCAGTGAGAGAATACAGCACGCCTACGAGCAGTACTTC	CASSERIQHAYEQYF
-	-	TRBV14	TRBJ1-2	TGTGCCAGCAGCCATCGAGGCAGGACCTTTCTAGGCTACACCTTC	CASSHRGRTFLGYTF
TRBD1	-	TRBV13	TRBJ1-2	TGTGCCAGCAGCTTAGGGACAGGGACCTATGGCTACACCTTC	CASSLGTGTYGYTF
-	-	TRBV5-4	TRBJ2-7	TGTGCCAGCAGCGGGGACGGGCCCTACGAGCAGTACTTC	CASSGDGPYEQYF
TRBD2	-	TRBV4-1	TRBJ2-1	TGCGCCAGCAGCCCGGCGGGACTAGCGGGGCTATATGAGCAGTTCTTC	CASSPAGLAGLYEQFF
-	-	TRBV7-2	TRBJ2-7	TGTGCCAGCAGCTTAACCGGGACCAAGACCTACGAGCAGTACTTC	CASSLTGTKTYEQYF
TRBD2	-	TRBV24-1	TRBJ2-3	TGTGCCACCAGTGGGACTAGCGGGGGGTCCAGCACAGATACGCAGTATTTT	CATSGTSGGSSTDTQYF
-	once	TRBV20-1	TRBJ1-2	TGCAGTGCTAGACCACCGGGGCAAGGTCAAAAACTGCATGGCTACACCTTC	CSARPPGQGQKLHGYTF
-	-	TRBV3-1	TRBJ2-1	TGTGCCAGCAGCCAAGAGTGGGTCGGGGAGCAGTTCTTC	CASSQEWVGEQFF
-	-	TRBV3-1	TRBJ2-7	TGTGCCAGCAGCCAAGCCCCGACTAGGTTGGACGAGCAGTACTTC	CASSQAPTRLDEQYF
TRBD2	-	TRBV11-2	TRBJ2-7	TGTGCCAGCTCCCTCCGGGCTGCGGGGGACTACGAGCAGTACTTC	CASSLRAAGDYEQYF
-	-	TRBV19	TRBJ2-3	TGTGCCAGTAGTATCCTAGGCGATACAGATACGCAGTATTTT	CASSILGDTDTQYF
-	-	TRBV12-3/TRBV12-4	TRBJ2-3	TGTGCCAGCCTCAGAGGAGGTCCCACAGATACGCAGTATTTT	CASLRGGPTDTQYF
TRBD2	-	TRBV6-2/TRBV6-3	TRBJ2-1	TGTGCCAGCGAGGCGGGGGGGTGGAATGAGCAGTTCTTC	CASEAGGWNEQFF
TRBD2	-	TRBV9	TRBJ2-7	TGTGCCAGCAGCCCCAGCGGGAGCCTACACGAGCAGTACTTC	CASSPSGSLHEQYF
-	-	TRBV29-1	TRBJ1-2	TGCAGCGTTGAAGATCTAGGGGACTATGGCTACACCTTC	CSVEDLGDYGYTF
-	once	TRBV27	TRBJ1-2	TGTGCCAGCAGTCCCACACAGGGAGCTAACTATGGCTACACCTTC	CASSPTQGANYGYTF
-	-	TRBV29-1	TRBJ2-7	TGCAGCGTTGAAGTCCTCAAGGGCCCATCTTACGAGCAGTACTTC	CSVEVLKGPSYEQYF
TRBD1	-	TRBV20-1	TRBJ2-2	TGCAGTGCTCGGGACAGGACGAACACCGGGGAGCTGTTTTTT	CSARDRTNTGELFF
TRBD1	once	TRBV12-3/TRBV12-4	TRBJ1-2	TGTGCCAGCAGTCATGGACAGGGTGGGTCCTATGGCTACACCTTC	CASSHGQGGSYGYTF
-	-	TRBV5-5	TRBJ1-2	TGTGCCAGCAGCCCCCCCCGGGAGAACTATGGCTACACCTTC	CASSPPRENYGYTF
-	-	TRBV14	TRBJ2-5	TGTGCCAGCAGCCAAGGAGGTCAGCAGGCCCAGTACTTC	CASSQGGQQAQYF
TRBD1	-	TRBV7-6	TRBJ1-1	TGTGCCAGCAGCGATCGGGACAGAATCGGTTTCTTT	CASSDRDRIGFF
-	-	TRBV7-9	TRBJ2-5	TGTGCCAGCAGTACCTCTTTCCAAGAGACCCAGTACTTC	CASSTSFQETQYF
-	-	TRBV5-1	TRBJ1-1	TGCGCCAGCAGCTTGTTAAGGGAGCGTGAAGCTTTCTTT	CASSLLREREAFF
-	-	TRBV25-1	TRBJ1-1	TGTGCCAGCCGCAGAGGAGGGGAAGCTTTCTTT	CASRRGGEAFF
-	-	TRBV24-1	TRBJ2-3	TGTGCCACCAGTGGGCACGGAGGCACAGATACGCAGTATTTT	CATSGHGGTDTQYF
-	-	TRBV29-1	TRBJ2-1	TGCAGCGTTGAAGGGCTCGGGATGTTTTATGAGCAGTTCTTC	CSVEGLGMFYEQFF
-	-	TRBV28	TRBJ1-5	TGTGCCAGCATTCAGGGGAATAGCAATCAGCCCCAGCATTTT	CASIQGNSNQPQHF
-	-	TRBV5-1	TRBJ1-2	TGCGCCAGCAGCTTCCGTGACAGAGCCTATGGCTACACCTTC	CASSFRDRAYGYTF
-	-	TRBV7-3	TRBJ2-3	TGTGCCAGCAGCTTGGGGACCTCCACCACAGATACGCAGTATTTT	CASSLGTSTTDTQYF
-	-	TRBV29-1	TRBJ2-1	TGCAGCGTTCCTAACTACAATGAGCAGTTCTTC	CSVPNYNEQFF
-	once	TRBV10-2	TRBJ2-7	TGCGCCAGCAGTGAGTCGGTGGGGGTACGCGAGCAGTACTTC	CASSESVGVREQYF
TRBD2	-	TRBV9	TRBJ2-7	TGTGCCAGCAGCGTAGGAGGACTAGCGGGGGGCTACGAGCAGTACTTC	CASSVGGLAGGYEQYF
-	-	TRBV9	TRBJ1-1	TGTGCCAGCAGGCCCGGGAATTCGAACACTGAAGCTTTCTTT	CASRPGNSNTEAFF
TRBD1	-	TRBV5-4	TRBJ1-2	TGTGCCAGCAGCTTGAGAAGGGAGACAGGGTATAGGGGCTACACCTTC	CASSLRRETGYRGYTF
-	-	TRBV29-1	TRBJ1-2	TGCAGCGTTCGGCCCCAGGGGCCGAGGGAGGGCTACACCTTC	CSVRPQGPREGYTF